This T cell receptor beta chain comes out of a study of cytomegalovirus exposure and HLA in healthy donors. Background on the study: There were tens of millions of unique TCRs (from HLA-typed donors) in an early data release. Study results and caveats: Most TCR sequences proved rare, with some public TCRs found in many donors.

This clone showed up just once. What it binds is unknown. The CDR3 runs to 16 residues. Losses at the gene ends were 4 bases for V and 1 base for J; bases not matched to a gene: 6. The germline V gene has CDR1 MNHNS and CDR2 SASEGT. Both 60 Vbeta primers and 13 Jbeta primers went into the PCR. Generated by immunoSEQ multiplex PCR, the TCRdb table keeps only in-frame clones and is missing some. The sample holds approximately 69,000 clones, about 75% seen once. The TCR comes from a man aged 18 to 35 in good health and CMV-seronegative. This chain joins TRBV6-1 and TRBJ2-5, with 10 bases fitting TRBD2. Sequenced sample: PBMCs. CDR3 sequence: CASSGLLAGAQETQYF. CDR3 nucleotide sequence: TGTGCCAGCAGTGGGCTCCTAGCGGGGGCCCAAGAGACCCAGTACTTC.